What follows are 5 T cell receptor beta chains derived from one specimen sequenced in a study of tumor and adjacent non-tumor tissue in lung cancer. The template was RNA from unsorted bulk tissue. Distant lung tissue was collected more than 3 cm away from the tumor edge. TCRbeta libraries were built with three rounds of nested PCR, modified from ARM-PCR. TCRdb re-called the multiplex PCR reads through MiXCR, storing one row per CDR3 protein. The sample holds tens of thousands of distinct CDR3 sequences; roughly 60% are singletons and the top ten take roughly 19%. What was sequenced was distant non-tumor lung tissue. These receptors were taken from a woman in her thirties or forties with non-small cell lung cancer.

The chain couples TRBV11-2 to TRBJ2-1, with no clear D. Trimming pared 6 bases from V and 3 bases from J, leaving 18 bases between. Germline CDR1 is SGHAT and CDR2 is FQNNGV. The CDR3 is made up of 16 amino acids. The CDR3 region is CASSSGWQGFYNEQFF. The CDR3 DNA is TGTGCCAGCAGTTCTGGTTGGCAAGGGTTCTACAATGAGCAGTTCTTC.

Turning to this clonotype: Since a much larger clone is just one base distant, this may be a read error. The V gene is TRBV20-1, the J gene TRBJ1-1, with 7 bases that match TRBD1. In germline, CDR1 is DFQATT, CDR2 SNEGSKA (reference sequence). V lost 6 bases and J lost 4; bases outside the gene matches: 8. The CDR3 loop spans 13 amino acids. For the CDR3, the DNA is TGCAGTGCGGGGCGACAGGGTGGCACTGAAGCTTTCTTT. The encoded protein is CSAGRQGGTEAFF.

The chain uses TRBV6-4 and TRBJ2-1, with D unresolved. The V end was cut by 8 bases, the J end by 8 bases, with 19 bases between. Germline CDR1 is MRHNA and CDR2 is SNTAGT. This CDR3 has 14 residues. The CDR3, as DNA: TGTGCCAGCCGCGATGATGCTAGGGCCTATGAGCAGTTCTTC. Its protein is CASRDDARAYEQFF.

V gene TRBV20-1 combines with J gene TRBJ2-7, with 7 bases lining up with TRBD1. The CDR3 sequence is 14 residues long. The ends lost 6 bases at V and 4 bases at J; junction bases unmatched: 12. CDR1 and CDR2 (germline): DFQATT, SNEGSKA (reference sequence). CDR3 sequence (DNA): TGCAGTGCCAATAGACAGGGACAGCTGTACGAGCAGTACTTC. This translates into CSANRQGQLYEQYF.

There are a few counts of this clonotype. The CDR3 ends on some other residue instead of the conserved phenylalanine or tryptophan, so this is likely a read error. V and J are TRBV5-5 and TRBJ1-5, with TRBD1 matching 7 bases. J lost 8 bases, V lost 3 bases, and 5 bases had no gene match. The CDR3 sequence is 13 residues long. Looked up from germline, CDR1 is SGHKS and CDR2 is YYEKEE (reference sequence). The CDR3 sequence: CASSWGQNKPQHH. In nucleotides, the CDR3 is TGTGCCAGCAGCTGGGGACAGAACAAGCCCCAGCATCAT.